This T cell receptor (beta chain) appears in the sequencing data of a study of lung T cells in sarcoidosis with Löfgren's syndrome (dated by TCRdb to about 2017). Background on the whole study: Sarcoidosis was characterized as a granulomatous, predominantly pulmonary disease marked by accumulation of CD4+ T cells in bronchoalveolar lavage fluid. The repertoire analyses were focused on Lofgren's syndrome patients. The research as a whole found: In Lofgren's syndrome patients, relative to control subjects, TRAV12-1 and TRBV2 were reported to be the most expanded V gene segments. Sharing of TRAV12-1 and TRBV2 CDR3 motifs among multiple Lofgren's syndrome patients was reported, suggesting public CD4+ TCR repertoires. In alphabeta pairing analysis, TRAV12-1 was found to pair preferentially with TRBV2, and CDR3 homology was shown by the resulting paired TCRs. The study only suggested recognition of a sarcoidosis-associated antigen, and the antigen remained putative and unidentified.

The sequencer was an Illumina MiSeq. The raw public reads went through TCRdb reprocessing: fastp at Q25, MiXCR clone calling, in-frame beta chains kept. Identical CDR3 proteins give one entry, which carries the most common genes and DNA. The sample records about 63,000 distinct CDR3 sequences, approximately 22% of which are singletons. The ten largest clones capture less than 2.5% of the sample. Trimming costs V 6 bases and J 0 bases, and their ends lie 9 bases apart. The CDR3 spans 14 residues, from the cysteine through the phenylalanine. Kept here is only the CDR3 DNA, which spans 42 bases and is read in frame from base 1. CDR1 SNHLY and CDR2 FYNNEI were looked up in the germline V gene. This clonotype appeared a few times. No antigen is known for it. No much larger clone is present one base from it, and per-base qualities are unavailable.

The source material was CD4+ T cells from PBMCs. The V and J genes are TRBV2 and TRBJ1-3; confidence is insufficient to name the D gene. The sequence was collected from a human donor with sarcoidosis (Löfgren's syndrome or another form), or a control subject (not recorded which). The nucleotide sequence reads TGTGCCAGCAGAGGTGGGAGCTCTGGAAACACCATATATTTT. It codes for CASRGGSSGNTIYF.